The source of this T cell receptor beta chain is a study of CD8 T cells in ankylosing spondylitis. Deletions cut 0 bases from V and 6 bases from J, with 11 bases between. This CDR3 has 14 amino acids. Germline values: CDR1 LGHDT, CDR2 YNNKEL (reference sequence). Study results and caveats: Peripheral blood samples showed relatively rare disease-linked clones, and these clones were CD8+. Prior work had noted some motif variants in reactive arthritis blood and synovial fluid. What seemed typical of ankylosing spondylitis blood was a TCR beta motif built from eight highly homologous variants.

This clonotype has a handful of counts. Its antigen is as yet unknown. A quantitative 5'-RACE method, one with molecular barcodes, was used to make TCR beta libraries. TCRdb processed the 5' RACE reads anew with MiXCR; each CDR3 protein has one entry. The table lists 450,000 to 550,000 distinct CDR3 sequences, about 5% of them singletons, with under 4.5% in the top ten. The origin of this receptor is a male donor with ankylosing spondylitis. Sequenced material: blood, either unsorted or a sorted T cell fraction (not recorded which). The V gene is TRBV3-1, the J gene TRBJ1-1; no firm D call. CDR3 nucleotide sequence: TGTGCCAGCAGCCAAGATGCGGGGTTGTCTGAAGCTTTCTTT. Residues: CASSQDAGLSEAFF.